This T cell receptor beta chain was observed in a study of T cell changes during pregnancy in multiple sclerosis. V was clipped by 5 bases and J by 5 bases, with 4 bases between them. Germline V lookup: CDR1 SGHAT, CDR2 FQNNGV. The CDR3 totals 10 residues. Sequenced by immunoSEQ multiplex PCR; TCRdb stores in-frame clones only, minus some. Of approximately 63,000 clones in the sample, roughly 93% were seen once. The V call is TRBV11-2, the J call TRBJ2-7; no definite D call. This specimen was CD8+ T cells from peripheral blood mononuclear cells, taken in the third trimester of pregnancy. This TCR was sampled from a female donor with multiple sclerosis, enrolled in a pregnancy study. The CDR3 reads CASSRDEQYF. The CDR3 DNA sequence: TGTGCCAGCAGCCGGGACGAGCAGTACTTC.